The sequence of this T cell receptor (beta chain) was determined in a study of blood T cell repertoires in COVID-19. At the level of the study: Samples of COVID-19 (acute and convalescent) were obtained from the United States, Italy and Spain. The analysed material was cDNA or gDNA that came from T cells, B-cell-depleted T cells, or PBMCs.

Authors' processing steps: Cell counts per sample came from amplifying reference gene primers. The method was immunoSEQ multiplex PCR; TCRdb's version includes in-frame clones alone and lacks a portion of them. V, J and clone size derive from that table, while D and trimming were established from the DNA sequence. This table has about 85,000 clones, approximately 80% appearing once. The TCR was taken from a human donor in a cohort sampled during active COVID-19. Sequencing input: peripheral blood.

This CDR3 reads CASSQGYRGIEAFF. The CDR3 region has the DNA TGTGCCAGCAGCCAAGGGTATAGGGGTATAGAAGCTTTCTTT. V usage is TRBV3-1 (or the pseudogene TRBV3-2) and J usage is TRBJ1-1; TRBD1 is a possible D gene (5 bases). The CDR3 extends over 14 amino acids. The V end lost 1 base, the J end lost 8 bases, and 14 bases lay between the germline ends. Germline V gene data show CDR1 as LGHDT and CDR2 as YNNKEL (reference sequence).